These 3 T cell receptor beta chains came from one sample sequenced in a study of OX40 agonist ivuxolimab in advanced cancers. TCRdb keeps only in-frame clones here, not all; method: immunoSEQ multiplex PCR. The sample consists of 100,000 to 150,000 clones, under 95% of them appearing once. Material: CD4+ or CD8+ T cells sorted from blood, obtained in a trial of the OX40 agonist ivuxolimab. The receptors stem from an adult with an advanced solid tumor such as melanoma, head and neck, liver or kidney cancer.

The chain employs TRBV11-2 and TRBJ2-2; 10 bases match TRBD1. Trimming at V came to 1 base and at J to 13 bases, leaving 3 bases not matched to a gene. This CDR3 spans 13 amino acids. Per the germline V gene, CDR1 is SGHAT and CDR2 is FQNNGV. Written as DNA, the CDR3 is TGTGCCAGCAGCTTAGCGGGACAGGGGAGGCTGTTTTTT. Translated, it gives CASSLAGQGRLFF.

This chain links TRBV7-9 with TRBJ2-5, with no clear D. Germline-derived CDR1 and CDR2 are SEHNR and FQNEAQ (reference sequence). The CDR3 runs to 13 residues. Deletions cut 5 bases from V and 3 bases from J, with 10 bases between. The chain's CDR3 is CASSPLRKETQYF. In DNA, the CDR3 is TGTGCCAGCAGCCCTCTGAGGAAAGAGACCCAGTACTTC.

The J gene is TRBJ2-7, the V gene TRBV5-1; 10 nucleotides agree with TRBD2. The germline V gene has CDR1 SGHRS and CDR2 YFSETQ. J was trimmed by 3 bases and V by 7 bases; bases with no gene match: 7. The CDR3 runs 14 residues. In DNA form, the CDR3 reads TGCGCCAGCTACCCCGGGACTAGCGTCTACGAGCAGTACTTC. Protein: CASYPGTSVYEQYF.